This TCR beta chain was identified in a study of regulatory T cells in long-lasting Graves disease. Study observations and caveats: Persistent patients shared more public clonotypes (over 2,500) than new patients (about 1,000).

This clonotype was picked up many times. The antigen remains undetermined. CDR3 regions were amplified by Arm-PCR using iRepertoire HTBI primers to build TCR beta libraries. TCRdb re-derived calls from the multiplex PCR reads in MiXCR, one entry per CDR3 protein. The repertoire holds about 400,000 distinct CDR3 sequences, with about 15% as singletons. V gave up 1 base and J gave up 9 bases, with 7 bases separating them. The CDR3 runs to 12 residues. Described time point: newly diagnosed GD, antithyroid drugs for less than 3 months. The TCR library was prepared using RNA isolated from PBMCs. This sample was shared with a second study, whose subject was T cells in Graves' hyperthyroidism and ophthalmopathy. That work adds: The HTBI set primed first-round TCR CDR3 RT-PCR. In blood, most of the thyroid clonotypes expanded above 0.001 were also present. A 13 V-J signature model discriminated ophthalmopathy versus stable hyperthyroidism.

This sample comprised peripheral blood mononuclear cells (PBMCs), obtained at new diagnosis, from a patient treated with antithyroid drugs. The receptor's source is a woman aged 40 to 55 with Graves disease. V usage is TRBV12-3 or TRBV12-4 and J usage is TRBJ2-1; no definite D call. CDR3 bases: TGTGCCAGCAGTTTAGAGGGAAGTGAGCAGTTCTTC. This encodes CASSLEGSEQFF.